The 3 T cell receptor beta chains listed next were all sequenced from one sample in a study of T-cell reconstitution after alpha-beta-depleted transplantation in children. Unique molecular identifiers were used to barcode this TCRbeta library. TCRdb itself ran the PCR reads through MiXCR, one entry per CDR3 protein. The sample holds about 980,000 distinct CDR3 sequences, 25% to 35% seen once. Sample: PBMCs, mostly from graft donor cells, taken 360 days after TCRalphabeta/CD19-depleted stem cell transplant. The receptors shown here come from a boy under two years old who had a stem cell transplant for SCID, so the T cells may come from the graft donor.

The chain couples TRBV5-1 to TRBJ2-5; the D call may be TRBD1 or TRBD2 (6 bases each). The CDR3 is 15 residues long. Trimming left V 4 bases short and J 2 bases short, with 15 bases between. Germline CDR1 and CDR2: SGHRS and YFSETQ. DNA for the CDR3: TGCGCCAGCAGCCTCGGGGGCCAGACACAAGAGACCCAGTACTTC. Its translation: CASSLGGQTQETQYF.

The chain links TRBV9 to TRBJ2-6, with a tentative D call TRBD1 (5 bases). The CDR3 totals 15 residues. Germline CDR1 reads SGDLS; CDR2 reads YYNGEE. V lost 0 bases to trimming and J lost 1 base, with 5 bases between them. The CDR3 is CASSVEGSGANVLTF. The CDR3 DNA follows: TGTGCCAGCAGCGTAGAGGGGTCTGGGGCCAACGTCCTGACTTTC.

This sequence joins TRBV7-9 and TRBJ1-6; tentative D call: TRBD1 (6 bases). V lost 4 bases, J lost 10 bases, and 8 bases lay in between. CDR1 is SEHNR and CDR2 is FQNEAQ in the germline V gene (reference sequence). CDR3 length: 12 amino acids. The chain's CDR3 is CASSYGGSPLHF. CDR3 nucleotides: TGTGCCAGCAGCTACGGGGGCTCACCCCTCCACTTT.